This T cell receptor (beta chain) was sequenced in a study of identical twins (dated by TCRdb to about 2016). About the full investigation: To test whether fetal clonotypes persist, the study used deep sequencing on TCR alpha and beta repertoires from monozygotic twins, unrelated adults of various ages, and cord blood. Replicate twin experiments were performed at different times using different library preparation protocols to rule out contamination. General study outcomes and caveats: Zero-insertion analyses could be partly confounded by invariant T cells such as MAIT and iNKT, although diverse VJ usage argued against such confounding for most clonotypes. Fewer insertions were carried by abundant cord blood beta clonotypes, a similar but weaker trend appeared in young adult naive repertoires, and no such trend appeared in memory repertoires. A weaker excess of twin sharing was found in beta out-of-frame sequences because the signal-to-noise ratio was lowered by fewer shared sequences. Because the same donors could not be followed over many years, the conclusions depended on cross-sectional statistical analysis. Compared with coincidental sharing between unrelated individuals, an excess of low generation-probability sequences was observed among out-of-frame TCR alpha sequences shared between twins. In monozygotic twins, recombination models systematically underestimated out-of-frame TCR alpha sharing, but the models matched the sharing seen between unrelated individuals.

Only healthy Caucasian donors were included. Library generation was performed with 5' RACE. Data came from an Illumina HiSeq 2000. A universal primer binding site was introduced by template switching, and a unique molecular identifier was present in the final cDNA, enabling accurate counting of TCR cDNA molecules. First-strand cDNA for TCR alpha and beta chains was synthesized from specific primers in the conserved constant-segment region. To control for contamination, each cDNA library was double barcoded with a SMART-Mk sample barcode plus Illumina barcodes. TruSeq adapter sequences along with Illumina sample barcodes were introduced in two successive PCR steps. The Illumina HiSeq platform was used with custom primers to sequence TCR alpha and beta cDNA libraries. The study's own analysis went as follows. Unique molecular identifiers were extracted from raw reads with MiGEC, and CDR3 positions were determined with MiXCR. Recombination models were inferred per individual with the repgenHMM and IGoR tools using an EM algorithm. The tcR package in R was used for shared clonotype analysis, with sharing normalized by the product of cloneset sizes. To study raw recombination free of thymic and clonal selection effects, out-of-frame nonproductive sequences were analyzed. TCRdb took the public reads, trimmed them with fastp at Q25, ran MiXCR for clone calling and kept in-frame beta chains. Each record represents a unique CDR3 protein, reported with the most common genes and DNA among its rows. V and J calls and clone size were set by TCRdb, not the authors. This sample gives 1.5 million to 2 million distinct CDR3 sequences in total; about 32% of them show up just once. The ten top clones hold about 0.27% of the sample.

This clonotype was recorded many times. Its antigen is not yet known. Base qualities are not at hand, and no much larger clone is one base apart. The sequence was collected from a newborn girl in good health. The sample taken for sequencing was cord blood.

The bases are TGTGCCATCTCCGGGACCTCCGTCAATGAGCAGTTCTTC. This is translated as CAISGTSVNEQFF. The chain is made from TRBV10-3 and TRBJ2-1; the D gene assignment is perhaps TRBD1 or TRBD2, with each matching 5 bases. V lost 8 bases and J lost 6 bases; the stretch between them is 14 bases long. Taken from cysteine to phenylalanine, the CDR3 has 13 residues. Here the CDR3 DNA is all that survives: 39 bases in frame from base 1. Looking up the germline V gene yields CDR1 ENHRY and CDR2 SYGVKD.